Reported below is one T cell receptor beta chain. Its antigen remains unknown. These data come from a study of shared clonotypes between healthy human individuals. The protocol was immunoSEQ multiplex PCR, while the TCRdb copy is restricted to in-frame clones and leaves out a portion. In the table there are roughly 2 million clones, approximately 94% of which are singletons. Points from the study as a whole: Four donors shared approximately 5% of their naive CD4 clonotypes.

There were no recent acute infections or vaccinations among the donors, who were healthy HIV-negative adults. A CD45RA+ naive subset and a CD45RA-negative memory subset were split from CD4+ cells. Trimming cost V 4 bases and J 0 bases; bases outside gene matches: 3. Germline assignment: CDR1 SEHNR and CDR2 FQNEAQ (reference sequence). There are 16 residues in the CDR3. The sequence derives from a man between 18 and 35 years old in good health. Sequenced: naive CD4+ T cells sorted from blood. Subset noted: CD45RA+ positively selected. The chain joins TRBV7-9 to TRBJ2-2, with TRBD1 matching over 9 bases. The CDR3 DNA sequence: TGTGCCAGCAGCTCAGGACAGGGGACGAACACCGGGGAGCTGTTTTTT. Encoded protein: CASSSGQGTNTGELFF.